This T cell receptor (beta chain) was captured in a study of T cells in Graves' hyperthyroidism and ophthalmopathy. Study-wide background: Blood from the periphery was taken at initial diagnosis, before any treatment.

Patients were aged 18 to 65, had disease duration under 2 months, and had newly diagnosed hyperthyroidism. Any patient presenting with uncontrolled infection, other autoimmune disease, pregnancy or lactation was left out. Orbital computed tomography and thyroid ultrasound, together with serum TRAb and thyroxine and clinical symptoms, were used for diagnoses. Researchers amplified the TCR beta CDR3 regions from RNA transcripts. Researchers ran a first-round RT-PCR on the TCR CDR3 using the HTBI primer set. TCRdb re-derived calls from the multiplex PCR reads in MiXCR, one entry per CDR3 protein. The table includes approximately 700,000 distinct CDR3 sequences, 16% detected once. Germline loops: CDR1 MNHEY, CDR2 SMNVEV (reference sequence). The CDR3 runs to 16 residues. The ends lost 6 bases at V and 7 bases at J; junction bases unmatched: 15. This clonotype was recorded at least ten times.

Sequences were obtained from blood. This receptor was identified in a young man with Graves' hyperthyroidism. The V gene is TRBV27, the J gene TRBJ2-7; 10 bases are shared with TRBD2. The CDR3 spells CASRFSSSGSTGEQYF. CDR3 bases: TGTGCCAGCAGGTTTAGTTCTAGCGGGAGTACGGGGGAGCAGTACTTC.